The 11 T cell receptor beta chains below all came from one sample that was sequenced in a study of early T cells in non-severe SARS-CoV-2 infection. Each CDR3 protein is one row after TCRdb ran MiXCR on the 5' RACE reads. The repertoire holds 37,000 or so distinct CDR3 sequences, with 5% to 6.5% as singletons. Sequencing was carried out using whole blood. These receptors were taken from an adult who was a healthcare worker with PCR-confirmed SARS-CoV-2 infection or an uninfected control (not recorded which).

There are many counts of this clonotype. The CDR3 DNA is TGTGCCAGCAGAAAGGATCTTTCTGGGTCACCCCTCCACTTT. Translating it yields CASRKDLSGSPLHF. The rearrangement uses TRBV6-2 or TRBV6-3 and TRBJ1-6, with no clear D. Trimming pared 6 bases from V and 10 bases from J, leaving 16 bases between. There are 14 residues in the CDR3. The V gene's germline CDR1 is MNHEY and CDR2 SVGEGT.

This clonotype came up a few times. The chain combines TRBV18 with TRBJ2-7; TRBD2 might be the D (5 bases). The germline V gene encodes CDR1 KGHSH and CDR2 LQKENI. The CDR3 totals 14 residues. V shed 6 bases and J shed 3 bases, with 15 bases lying between them. The CDR3 reads CASSLGGANYEQYF. The CDR3 DNA is TGTGCCAGCTCCCTCGGAGGTGCAAACTACGAGCAGTACTTC.

The genes are TRBV7-2 and TRBJ2-5, with a possible D match to TRBD2 (5 bases). The germline V gene has CDR1 SGHTA and CDR2 FQGNSA. Trimming pared 5 bases from V and 2 bases from J, leaving 15 bases between. The CDR3 is 15 amino acids. This chain's CDR3 is CASSLTRGPQETQYF. The CDR3 DNA is TGTGCCAGCAGCCTAACGCGAGGGCCACAAGAGACCCAGTACTTC.

This clonotype has at least ten counts. This chain joins TRBV11-2 and TRBJ2-5; TRBD2 matches 8 bases. The V gene end was trimmed by 5 bases and the J gene end by 6 bases; junction bases not matched to a gene: 11. Germline CDR1 SGHAT, CDR2 FQNNGV. The CDR3 sequence is 15 residues long. The CDR3 sequence: CASSLLHSGTQTQYF. CDR3 DNA: TGTGCCAGCAGCCTGCTCCATAGCGGGACTCAGACCCAGTACTTC.

As DNA, the CDR3 is TGCAGTGCTAGAGATCCAGTTAACTATGGCTACACCTTC. This sequence encodes CSARDPVNYGYTF. The chain carries TRBV20-1 and TRBJ1-2; D gene ambiguous. Germline CDR1 is DFQATT and CDR2 is SNEGSKA (reference sequence). The CDR3 extends over 13 amino acids. Between the trimmed V and J ends, which lost 0 bases and 1 base, there was a span of 6 bases.

This clonotype has a handful of counts. The chain recombines TRBV20-1 with TRBJ2-7; D not resolved. Germline-derived CDR1 and CDR2 are DFQATT and SNEGSKA (reference sequence). V lost 2 bases and J 4 bases, leaving 9 bases between the germline ends. The CDR3 covers 12 residues. The DNA for the CDR3 is TGCAGTGCTAGAACCACCGAGTACGAGCAGTACTTC. This sequence encodes CSARTTEYEQYF.

This clonotype was detected many times. The rearrangement uses TRBV25-1 and TRBJ2-3; D is uncertain. This CDR3 spans 15 amino acids. The germline V gene encodes CDR1 MGHDK and CDR2 SYGVNS. Between the trimmed V and J ends, which lost 3 bases and 0 bases, there was a span of 10 bases. CDR3 in amino acids: CASSDEAWSTDTQYF. The CDR3 region has the DNA TGTGCCAGCAGTGATGAGGCCTGGAGCACAGATACGCAGTATTTT. Using reference TRBV25-1 and TRBJ2-3 for the parts outside the CDR3, the full variable domain is EADIYQTPRYLVIGTGKKITLECSQTMGHDKMYWYQQDPGMELHLIHYSYGVNSTEKGDLSSESTVSRIRTEHFPLTLESARPSHTSQYLCASSDEAWSTDTQYFGPGTRLTVL.

This clonotype has a handful of counts. The V and J genes are TRBV18 and TRBJ2-1; 12 bases fit TRBD2. V dropped 5 bases and J dropped 7; count of bases not matched to a gene: 9. This CDR3 has 16 amino acids. Germline-derived CDR1 and CDR2 are KGHSH and LQKENI. CDR3 loop: CASSATGTSGPNEQFF. CDR3 nucleotides: TGTGCCAGCTCAGCAACCGGGACTAGCGGGCCAAATGAGCAGTTCTTC.

Here the CDR3 reads CASSAGLAGGPYNEQFF. The CDR3 DNA sequence: TGTGCCAGCAGCGCAGGACTAGCGGGAGGACCGTACAATGAGCAGTTCTTC. V usage is TRBV11-2 and J usage is TRBJ2-1; TRBD2 matches at 14 bases. Trimming at V came to 5 bases and at J to 4 bases, leaving 7 bases not matched to a gene. Looked up from germline, CDR1 is SGHAT and CDR2 is FQNNGV. This CDR3 has 17 amino acids.

The chain joins TRBV30 to TRBJ2-1; 7 nucleotides align to TRBD2. V lost 2 bases to trimming and J lost 4 bases; unmatched junction nucleotides: 11. The CDR3 loop spans 16 amino acids. The germline V gene has CDR1 GTSNPN and CDR2 SVGIG (reference sequence). CDR3 amino acids: CAWSSRSGGRYNEQFF. The CDR3 DNA sequence: TGTGCCTGGAGTTCCCGCAGCGGCGGGAGATACAATGAGCAGTTCTTC.

The sample holds many counts of this clonotype. This sequence joins TRBV6-2 or TRBV6-3 and TRBJ2-1; D gene ambiguous. The CDR3 runs 12 residues. Trimming removed 2 bases from V and 9 bases from J, with 8 bases in between. Germline loops: CDR1 MNHEY, CDR2 SVGEGT. CDR3 in DNA: TGTGCCAGCAGTTACGGCGCGGCTGAGCAGTTCTTC. Its protein is CASSYGAAEQFF.